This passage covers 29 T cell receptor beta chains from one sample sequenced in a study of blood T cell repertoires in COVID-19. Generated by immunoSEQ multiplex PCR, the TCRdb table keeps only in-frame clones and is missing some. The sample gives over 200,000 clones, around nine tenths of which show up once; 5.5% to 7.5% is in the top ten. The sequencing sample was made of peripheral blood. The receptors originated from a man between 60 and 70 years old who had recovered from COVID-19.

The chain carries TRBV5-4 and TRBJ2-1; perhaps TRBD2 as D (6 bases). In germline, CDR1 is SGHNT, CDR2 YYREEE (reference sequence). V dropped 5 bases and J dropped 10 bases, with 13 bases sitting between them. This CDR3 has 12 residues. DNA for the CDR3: TGTGCCAGCAGTCTGGGGACTTACGAGCAGTTCTTC. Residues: CASSLGTYEQFF.

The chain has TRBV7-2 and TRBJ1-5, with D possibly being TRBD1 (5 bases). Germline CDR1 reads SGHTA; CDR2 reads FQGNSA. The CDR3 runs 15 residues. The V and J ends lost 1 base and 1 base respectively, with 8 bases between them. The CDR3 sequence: CASSLDWGSNQPQHF. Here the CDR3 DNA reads TGTGCCAGCAGCTTAGATTGGGGCAGCAATCAGCCCCAGCATTTT.

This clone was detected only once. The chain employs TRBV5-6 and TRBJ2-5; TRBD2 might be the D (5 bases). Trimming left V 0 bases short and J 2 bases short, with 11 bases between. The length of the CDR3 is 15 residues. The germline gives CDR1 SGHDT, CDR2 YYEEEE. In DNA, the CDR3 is TGTGCCAGCAGCTTGGTGCTCCGGGATCAAGAGACCCAGTACTTC. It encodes CASSLVLRDQETQYF.

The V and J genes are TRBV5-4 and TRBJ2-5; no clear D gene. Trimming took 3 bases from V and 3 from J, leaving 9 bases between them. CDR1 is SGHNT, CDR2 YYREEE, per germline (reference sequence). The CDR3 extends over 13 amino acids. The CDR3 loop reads CASSSPSEETQYF. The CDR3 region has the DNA TGTGCCAGCAGCTCCCCCAGTGAAGAGACCCAGTACTTC. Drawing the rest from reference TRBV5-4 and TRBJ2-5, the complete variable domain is ETGVTQSPTHLIKTRGQQVTLRCSSQSGHNTVSWYQQALGQGPQFIFQYYREEENGRGNFPPRFSGLQFPNYSSELNVNALELDDSALYLCASSSPSEETQYFGPGTRLLVL.

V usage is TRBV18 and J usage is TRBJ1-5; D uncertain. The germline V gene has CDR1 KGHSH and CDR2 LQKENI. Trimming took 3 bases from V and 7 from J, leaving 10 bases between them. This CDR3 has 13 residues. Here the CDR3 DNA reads TGTGCCAGCTCACCCGGTCTCGGGCAGCCCCAGCATTTT. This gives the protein CASSPGLGQPQHF.

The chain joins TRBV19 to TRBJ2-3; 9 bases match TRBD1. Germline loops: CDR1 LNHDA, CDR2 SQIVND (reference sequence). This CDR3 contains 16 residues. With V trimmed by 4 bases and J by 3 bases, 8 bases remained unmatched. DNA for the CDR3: TGTGCCAGTAGTAGTGGACAGGGGCGGAGTACAGATACGCAGTATTTT. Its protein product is CASSSGQGRSTDTQYF.

The CDR3 loop reads CASSRTGMNIQYF. In nucleotides, the CDR3 is TGTGCCAGCAGTCGGACAGGGATGAACATTCAGTACTTC. The V gene is TRBV12-3 or TRBV12-4, the J gene TRBJ2-4, with 8 nucleotides matching TRBD1. V lost 5 bases to trimming and J lost 7 bases; unmatched junction nucleotides: 4. The CDR3 extends over 13 amino acids.

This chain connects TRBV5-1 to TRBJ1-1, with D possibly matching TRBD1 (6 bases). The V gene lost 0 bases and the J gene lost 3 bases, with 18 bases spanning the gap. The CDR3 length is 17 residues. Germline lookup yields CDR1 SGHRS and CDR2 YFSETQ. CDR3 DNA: TGCGCCAGCAGCTTGGGACCTCAGGGAGGGGGGGACACTGAAGCTTTCTTT. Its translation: CASSLGPQGGGDTEAFF. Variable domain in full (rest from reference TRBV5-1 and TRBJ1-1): KAGVTQTPRYLIKTRGQQVTLSCSPISGHRSVSWYQQTPGQGLQFLFEYFSETQRNKGNFPGRFSGRQFSNSRSEMNVSTLELGDSALYLCASSLGPQGGGDTEAFFGQGTRLTVV.

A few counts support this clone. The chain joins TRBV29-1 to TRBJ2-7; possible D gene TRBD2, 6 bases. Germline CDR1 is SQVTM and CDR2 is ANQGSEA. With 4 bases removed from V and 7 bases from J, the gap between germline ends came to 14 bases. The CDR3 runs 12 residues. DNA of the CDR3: TGCAGCGTTGTGGAGGGAGTGAGGGAGCAGTACTTC. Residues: CSVVEGVREQYF.

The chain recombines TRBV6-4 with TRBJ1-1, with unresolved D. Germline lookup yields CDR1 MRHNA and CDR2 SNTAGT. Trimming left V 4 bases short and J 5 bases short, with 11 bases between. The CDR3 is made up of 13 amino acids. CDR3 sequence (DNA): TGTGCCAGCAGTGGACAATCTGGGACTGAAGCTTTCTTT. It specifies CASSGQSGTEAFF.

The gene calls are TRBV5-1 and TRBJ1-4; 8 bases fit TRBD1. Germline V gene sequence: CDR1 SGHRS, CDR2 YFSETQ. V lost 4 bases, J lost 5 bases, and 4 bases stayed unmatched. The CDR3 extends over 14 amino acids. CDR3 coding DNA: TGCGCCAGCAGCCCGGACAGGGAGAATGAAAAACTGTTTTTT. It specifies CASSPDRENEKLFF.

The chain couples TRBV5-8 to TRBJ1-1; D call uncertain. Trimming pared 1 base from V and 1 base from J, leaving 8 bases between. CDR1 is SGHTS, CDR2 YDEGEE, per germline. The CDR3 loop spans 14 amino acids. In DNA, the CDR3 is TGTGCCAGCAGCTTGTTGAGAGGGAACACTGAAGCTTTCTTT. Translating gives CASSLLRGNTEAFF.

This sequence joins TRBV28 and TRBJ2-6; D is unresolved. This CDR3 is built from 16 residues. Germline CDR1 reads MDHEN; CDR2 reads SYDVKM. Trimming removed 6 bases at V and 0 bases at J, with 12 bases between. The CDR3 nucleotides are TGTGCCAGCAGCTCCGGAGCTGGCTCTGGGGCCAACGTCCTGACTTTC. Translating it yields CASSSGAGSGANVLTF. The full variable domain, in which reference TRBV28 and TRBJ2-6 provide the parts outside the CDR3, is DVKVTQSSRYLVKRTGEKVFLECVQDMDHENMFWYRQDPGLGLRLIYFSYDVKMKEKGDIPEGYSVSREKKERFSLILESASTNQTSMYLCASSSGAGSGANVLTFGAGSRLTVL.

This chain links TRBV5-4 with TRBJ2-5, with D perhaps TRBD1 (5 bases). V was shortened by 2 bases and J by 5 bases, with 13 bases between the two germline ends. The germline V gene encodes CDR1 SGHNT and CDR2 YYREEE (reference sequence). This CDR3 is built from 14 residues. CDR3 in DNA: TGTGCCAGCAGCTTCCAGGGATTTTACGAGACCCAGTACTTC. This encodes CASSFQGFYETQYF.

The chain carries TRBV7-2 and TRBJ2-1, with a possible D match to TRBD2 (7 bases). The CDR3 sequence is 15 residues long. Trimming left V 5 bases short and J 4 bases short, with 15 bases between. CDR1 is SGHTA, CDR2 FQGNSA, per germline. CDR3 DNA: TGTGCCAGCAGCCCGGGCGGGGGCGTTTACAATGAGCAGTTCTTC. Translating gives CASSPGGGVYNEQFF.

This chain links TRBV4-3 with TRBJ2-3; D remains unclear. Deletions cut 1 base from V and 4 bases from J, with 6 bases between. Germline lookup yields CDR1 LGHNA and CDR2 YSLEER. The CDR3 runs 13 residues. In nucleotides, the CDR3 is TGCGCCAGCAGCCAAGTTCAGGCAGATACGCAGTATTTT. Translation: CASSQVQADTQYF.

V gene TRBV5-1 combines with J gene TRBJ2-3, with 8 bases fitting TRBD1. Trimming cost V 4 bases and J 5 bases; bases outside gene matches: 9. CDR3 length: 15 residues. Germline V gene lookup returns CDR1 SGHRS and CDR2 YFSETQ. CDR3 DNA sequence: TGCGCCAGCAGCCCCCGCAGGGGGCGGGTAGATACGCAGTATTTT. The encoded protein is CASSPRRGRVDTQYF.

CDR3 protein: CASSQDLSLAGEREQFF. For the CDR3, the DNA is TGTGCCAGCAGCCAAGATCTGTCTCTAGCGGGAGAGAGAGAGCAGTTCTTC. V and J are TRBV3-1 (or the pseudogene TRBV3-2) and TRBJ2-1; 10 positions match TRBD2. The CDR3 is 17 residues long. Trimming took 0 bases from V and 10 from J; bases not matched to a gene: 12. In germline, CDR1 is LGHDT, CDR2 YNNKEL (reference sequence).

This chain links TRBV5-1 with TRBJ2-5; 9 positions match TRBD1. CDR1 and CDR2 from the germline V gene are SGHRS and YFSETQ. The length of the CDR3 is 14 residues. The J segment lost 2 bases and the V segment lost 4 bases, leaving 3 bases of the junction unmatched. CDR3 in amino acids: CASSTGQGQETQYF. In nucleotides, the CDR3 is TGCGCCAGCAGCACCGGACAGGGGCAAGAGACCCAGTACTTC.

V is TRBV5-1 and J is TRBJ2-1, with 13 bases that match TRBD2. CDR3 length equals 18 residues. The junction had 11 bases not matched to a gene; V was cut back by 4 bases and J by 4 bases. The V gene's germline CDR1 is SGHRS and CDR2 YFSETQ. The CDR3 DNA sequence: TGCGCCAGCAGCATGGGACTAGCGGGGAGACCTTCGTACAATGAGCAGTTCTTC. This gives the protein CASSMGLAGRPSYNEQFF.

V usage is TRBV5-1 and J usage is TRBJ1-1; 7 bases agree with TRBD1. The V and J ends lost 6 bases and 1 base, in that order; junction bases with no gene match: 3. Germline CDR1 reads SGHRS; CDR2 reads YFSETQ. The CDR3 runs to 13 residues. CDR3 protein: CASTDRENTEAFF. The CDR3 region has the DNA TGCGCCAGCACCGACAGGGAGAACACTGAAGCTTTCTTT.

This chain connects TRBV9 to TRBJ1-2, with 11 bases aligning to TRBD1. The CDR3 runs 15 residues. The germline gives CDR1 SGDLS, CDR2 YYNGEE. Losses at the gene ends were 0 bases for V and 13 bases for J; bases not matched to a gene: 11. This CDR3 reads CASSVEGRGQGVFTF. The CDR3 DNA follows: TGTGCCAGCAGCGTAGAGGGGAGGGGACAGGGGGTCTTCACCTTC. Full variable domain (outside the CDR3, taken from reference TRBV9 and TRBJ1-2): DSGVTQTPKHLITATGQRVTLRCSPRSGDLSVYWYQQSLDQGLQFLIQYYNGEERAKGNILERFSAQQFPDLHSELNLSSLELGDSALYFCASSVEGRGQGVFTFGSGTRLTVV.

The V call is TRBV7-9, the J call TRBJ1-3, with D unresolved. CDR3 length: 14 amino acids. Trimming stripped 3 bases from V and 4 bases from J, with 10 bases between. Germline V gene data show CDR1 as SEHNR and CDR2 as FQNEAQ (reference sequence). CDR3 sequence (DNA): TGTGCCAGCAGCTTTACGGGAACCGGAAACACCATATATTTT. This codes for CASSFTGTGNTIYF.

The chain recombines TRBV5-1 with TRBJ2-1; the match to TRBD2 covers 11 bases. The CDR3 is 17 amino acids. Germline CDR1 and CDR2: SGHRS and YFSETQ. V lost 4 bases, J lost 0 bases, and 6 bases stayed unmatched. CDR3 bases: TGCGCCAGCAGCCCTAGCGGGAGGCCCAACTCCTACAATGAGCAGTTCTTC. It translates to CASSPSGRPNSYNEQFF.

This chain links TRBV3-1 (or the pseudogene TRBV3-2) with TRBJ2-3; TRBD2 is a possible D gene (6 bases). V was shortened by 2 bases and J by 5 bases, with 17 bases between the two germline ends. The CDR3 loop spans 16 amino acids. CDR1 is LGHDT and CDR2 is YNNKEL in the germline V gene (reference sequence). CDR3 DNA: TGTGCCAGCAGCCAAAGGAGAGGACTAAGTCAAGATACGCAGTATTTT. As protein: CASSQRRGLSQDTQYF.

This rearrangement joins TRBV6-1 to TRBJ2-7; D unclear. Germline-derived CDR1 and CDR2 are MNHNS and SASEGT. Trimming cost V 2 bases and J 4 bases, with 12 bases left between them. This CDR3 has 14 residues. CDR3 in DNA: TGTGCCAGCAGTGAAACCCACTCTAGTTACGAGCAGTACTTC. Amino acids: CASSETHSSYEQYF.

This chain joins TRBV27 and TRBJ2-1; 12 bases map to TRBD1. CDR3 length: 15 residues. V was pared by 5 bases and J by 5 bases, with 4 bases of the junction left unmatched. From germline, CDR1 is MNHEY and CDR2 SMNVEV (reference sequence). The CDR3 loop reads CASSPWDRGHNEQFF. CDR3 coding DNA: TGTGCCAGCAGTCCATGGGACAGGGGGCACAATGAGCAGTTCTTC.

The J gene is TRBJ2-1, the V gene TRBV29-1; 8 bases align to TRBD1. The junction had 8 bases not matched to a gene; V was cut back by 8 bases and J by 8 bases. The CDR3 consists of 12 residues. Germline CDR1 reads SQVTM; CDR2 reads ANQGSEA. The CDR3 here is CSHEAGGHEQFF. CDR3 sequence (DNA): TGCAGCCACGAAGCAGGGGGCCATGAGCAGTTCTTC.

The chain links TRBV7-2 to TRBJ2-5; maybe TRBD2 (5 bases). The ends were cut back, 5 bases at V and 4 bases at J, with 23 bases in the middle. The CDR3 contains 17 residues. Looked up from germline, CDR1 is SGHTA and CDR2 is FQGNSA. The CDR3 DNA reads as TGTGCCAGCAGCCCAAAGCGCCCCCACCGCCGGGGAGAGACCCAGTACTTC. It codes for CASSPKRPHRRGETQYF. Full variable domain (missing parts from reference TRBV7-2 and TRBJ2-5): GAGVSQSPSNKVTEKGKDVELRCDPISGHTALYWYRQSLGQGLEFLIYFQGNSAPDKSGLPSDRFSAERTGGSVSTLTIQRTQQEDSAVYLCASSPKRPHRRGETQYFGPGTRLLVL.